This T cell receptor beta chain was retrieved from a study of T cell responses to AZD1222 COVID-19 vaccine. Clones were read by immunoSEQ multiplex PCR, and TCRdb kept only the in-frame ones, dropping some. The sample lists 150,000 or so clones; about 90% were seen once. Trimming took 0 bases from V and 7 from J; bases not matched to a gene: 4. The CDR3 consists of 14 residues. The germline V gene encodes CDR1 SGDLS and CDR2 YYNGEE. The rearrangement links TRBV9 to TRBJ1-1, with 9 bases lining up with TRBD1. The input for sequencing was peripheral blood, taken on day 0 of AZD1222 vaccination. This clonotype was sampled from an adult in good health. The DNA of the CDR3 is TGTGCCAGCAGCGTAGTGGGACAGGGAAGTGAAGCTTTCTTT. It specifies CASSVVGQGSEAFF.